This T cell receptor beta chain was profiled in a study of shared clonotypes between healthy human individuals. General observations from the study: Relative to clonotypes present in all four donors, those not shared had lower generation probabilities.

Original handling: ImmunoSEQ output held junction-only sequences without quality scores, so filtering differed. Data came from immunoSEQ multiplex PCR; TCRdb stores just in-frame clones and leaves some out. For V, J and clone size, that table is used; D and trimming come from the DNA. This table holds over a million clones, under 99% found once. Details on this clone: What it recognizes is unknown.

CDR1 and CDR2 from the germline V gene are MRHNA and SNTAGT. The length of the CDR3 is 14 residues. J lost 3 bases, V lost 2 bases, and 3 bases had no gene match. The donor cohort consisted entirely of Caucasian adults residing in Nashville, Tennessee. This TCR was recovered from a young man in good health. Sequenced sample: naive CD4+ T cells sorted from blood. Subset specified: CD45RA+ positively selected. The chain couples TRBV6-4 to TRBJ1-2; TRBD1 agrees at 7 bases. CDR3 nucleotide sequence: TGTGCCAGCAGTGACAGAGGGGGCGACTATGGCTACACCTTC. The encoded protein is CASSDRGGDYGYTF.